The 13 T cell receptor beta chains below were found in one sample sequenced in a study of cytomegalovirus exposure and HLA in healthy donors. The PCR ran on 60 Vbeta and 13 Jbeta primers. Here immunoSEQ multiplex PCR was the method, and the copy in TCRdb shows in-frame clones only, minus some. The sample gives 130,000 to 150,000 clones, roughly three quarters of which show up once; around 2.9% is in the top ten. Sequencing input: PBMCs. The receptor set was obtained from a female donor in good health and CMV-seronegative.

This sequence joins TRBV7-2 and TRBJ2-2; 7 positions agree with TRBD2. CDR1 and CDR2 from the germline V gene are SGHTA and FQGNSA. The CDR3 totals 20 residues. Losses at the gene ends were 0 bases for V and 4 bases for J; bases not matched to a gene: 17. Here the CDR3 DNA reads TGTGCCAGCAGCTTAGCGCTGGTAAGGGACTATGGGTACGGCACCGGGGAGCTGTTTTTT. It is translated as CASSLALVRDYGYGTGELFF.

V and J are TRBV11-2 and TRBJ2-7, with D hard to call. Looked up from germline, CDR1 is SGHAT and CDR2 is FQNNGV. The CDR3 spans 12 residues. Trimming took 5 bases from V and 2 from J, leaving 7 bases between them. This CDR3 is CASSLLTYEQYF. DNA for the CDR3: TGTGCCAGCAGCCTCCTTACCTACGAGCAGTACTTC.

This sequence joins TRBV29-1 and TRBJ1-1; a weak D match, TRBD1 (5 bases). The CDR3 has 15 residues. CDR1 is SQVTM, CDR2 ANQGSEA, per germline. The V gene lost 6 bases and the J gene lost 0 bases, with 17 bases spanning the gap. The DNA for the CDR3 is TGCAGCGTCTTCCCGGGGGGTAGCATGAACACTGAAGCTTTCTTT. Protein sequence: CSVFPGGSMNTEAFF.

The chain uses TRBV28 and TRBJ2-3; maybe TRBD1 (5 bases). The germline gives CDR1 MDHEN, CDR2 SYDVKM. This CDR3 comprises 15 residues. Trimming left V 6 bases short and J 2 bases short, with 15 bases between. CDR3: CASSPTGFYTDTQYF. For the CDR3, the DNA is TGTGCCAGCAGCCCAACAGGCTTCTACACAGATACGCAGTATTTT. The full variable domain, with the rest looked up from reference TRBV28 and TRBJ2-3, is DVKVTQSSRYLVKRTGEKVFLECVQDMDHENMFWYRQDPGLGLRLIYFSYDVKMKEKGDIPEGYSVSREKKERFSLILESASTNQTSMYLCASSPTGFYTDTQYFGPGTRLTVL.

This clone has just one count. The J gene is TRBJ2-1, the V gene TRBV7-2, with D perhaps TRBD2 (5 bases). V lost 5 bases, J lost 7 bases, and 18 bases lay in between. The CDR3 consists of 15 residues. Germline loops: CDR1 SGHTA, CDR2 FQGNSA. The CDR3 protein is CASSPLQRGRNEQFF. The DNA of the CDR3 is TGTGCCAGCAGCCCCCTCCAACGGGGTAGGAATGAGCAGTTCTTC.

The J gene is TRBJ2-3, the V gene TRBV7-9; 8 nucleotides match TRBD2. Per germline, CDR1 SEHNR and CDR2 FQNEAQ (reference sequence). Germline trimming cut 0 bases from V and 1 base from J; bases unmatched to any gene: 3. The CDR3 length is 16 residues. In nucleotides, the CDR3 is TGTGCCAGCAGCTTAGCAAGCGGGAGCGGCACAGATACGCAGTATTTT. It codes for CASSLASGSGTDTQYF.

The chain has TRBV4-2 and TRBJ2-5, with TRBD2 as a possible D gene (6 bases). The J call may not be correct, given that the DNA end is closer to TRBJ2-7. The germline CDR1 and CDR2 sequences are LGHNA and YNFKEQ. CDR3 length: 16 residues. Here the CDR3 reads CASSQGGGLLSYEQYF. For the CDR3, the DNA is TGTGCCAGCAGCCAGGGAGGCGGTCTGCTCTCCTACGAGCAGTACTTC.

The rearrangement joins TRBV4-3 to TRBJ2-3, with a weak D call TRBD1 (5 bases). The CDR3 runs to 15 residues. V lost 0 bases to trimming and J lost 5 bases, with 12 bases between them. The germline CDR1 and CDR2 sequences are LGHNA and YSLEER. CDR3 bases: TGCGCCAGCAGCCAAGATTTAGGGGCAGGAGATACGCAGTATTTT. It yields the protein CASSQDLGAGDTQYF.

The rearrangement links TRBV14 to TRBJ1-1, with D perhaps matching TRBD1 (5 bases). The CDR3 is 16 residues long. V was trimmed by 4 bases and J by 2 bases, leaving 17 bases between them. From germline, CDR1 is SGHDN and CDR2 FVKESK. The CDR3: CASSLLTGGGNTEAFF. For the CDR3, the DNA is TGTGCCAGCAGCCTTCTGACCGGGGGGGGAAACACTGAAGCTTTCTTT.

The chain combines TRBV7-2 with TRBJ1-5; TRBD1 matches 11 bases. CDR1 and CDR2 (germline): SGHTA, FQGNSA. V lost 3 bases, J lost 6 bases, and 4 bases stayed unmatched. There are 15 residues in the CDR3. The chain's CDR3 is CASSLSGTGGQPQHF. The DNA of the CDR3 is TGTGCCAGCAGCTTGTCCGGGACAGGGGGTCAGCCCCAGCATTTT.

This chain uses TRBV29-1 with TRBJ2-3; 15 positions match TRBD2. With 6 bases clipped from V and 6 bases from J, the junction kept 4 bases outside the gene matches. Germline-derived CDR1 and CDR2 are SQVTM and ANQGSEA. CDR3 length: 14 amino acids. This chain's CDR3 is CSVGTSGGWDTQYF. As DNA, the CDR3 is TGCAGCGTGGGGACTAGCGGGGGGTGGGATACGCAGTATTTT.

The V and J genes are TRBV7-9 and TRBJ2-3; 7 bases line up with TRBD2. The CDR3 loop spans 16 amino acids. V lost 5 bases to trimming and J lost 2 bases; unmatched junction nucleotides: 10. Germline lookup yields CDR1 SEHNR and CDR2 FQNEAQ (reference sequence). This CDR3 reads CASSPLAGENTDTQYF. CDR3 nucleotides: TGTGCCAGCAGCCCCCTGGCGGGGGAGAACACAGATACGCAGTATTTT.

Only one count was recorded for this clone. The V call is TRBV18, the J call TRBJ2-7, with D possibly being TRBD1 (6 bases). Per the germline V gene, CDR1 is KGHSH and CDR2 is LQKENI. Trimming cost V 4 bases and J 2 bases, with 12 bases left between them. There are 14 residues in the CDR3. In DNA, the CDR3 is TGTGCCAGCTCACAAAGACAGGTTCCCTACGAGCAGTACTTC. This codes for CASSQRQVPYEQYF.